This TCR beta chain is drawn from a study of graft-versus-host responses after intestinal transplantation. Notes on the study in general: Those patients showing graft-donor T cell macrochimerism displayed high graft-versus-host to host-versus-graft clonal ratios in allografts.

Produced via immunoSEQ multiplex PCR; TCRdb's table is partial and in-frame only. This table has about 130,000 clones, approximately 91% appearing once. This CDR3 is 19 amino acids long. From germline, CDR1 is SGHVS and CDR2 FNYEAQ. The V and J ends lost 0 bases and 2 bases, in that order; junction bases with no gene match: 11. Of note for this clone: Its antigen remains unidentified. This specimen includes other DNA sequences encoding the same CDR3.

This receptor was taken from a human donor who received an intestinal transplant. The sequencing used unstimulated CD4+ T cells sorted from spleen or lymph node cells, collected before intestinal transplant. V usage is TRBV7-6 and J usage is TRBJ2-7; 12 bases map to TRBD1. CDR3 nucleotide sequence: TGTGCCAGCAGCTTAGCGCCGGGACAGGGGGCTCCCTTCCCCTACGAGCAGTACTTC. Residues: CASSLAPGQGAPFPYEQYF.